A single sample is the source of the 28 T cell receptor beta chains below, sequenced in a study of blood T cell repertoires in COVID-19. TCRdb's table, derived via immunoSEQ multiplex PCR, lists solely in-frame clones and lacks some. Among around 300,000 clones, around 91% were seen once, and the ten largest hold under 3%. The source material was PBMCs or T cells enriched from blood (not recorded which). Receptors were obtained from a woman under 30 who had recovered from COVID-19.

This rearrangement joins TRBV6-5 to TRBJ2-7; TRBD1 aligns across 7 bases. The germline V gene has CDR1 MNHEY and CDR2 SVGAGI. This CDR3 comprises 13 residues. V shed 6 bases, J shed 1 base, and the junction held 3 bases outside the gene matches. CDR3 sequence reads: CASRGQVSYEQYF. DNA for the CDR3: TGTGCCAGCAGAGGACAGGTATCCTACGAGCAGTACTTC.

V is TRBV19 and J is TRBJ1-5, with 7 bases aligning to TRBD1. This CDR3 is 19 amino acids long. Losses at the gene ends were 6 bases for V and 1 base for J; bases not matched to a gene: 18. Germline CDR1 is LNHDA and CDR2 is SQIVND (reference sequence). CDR3 in DNA: TGTGCCAGTAGCAACCGCCCCGGGACAGCTGTGAGAAGCAATCAGCCCCAGCATTTT. Its protein product is CASSNRPGTAVRSNQPQHF.

The chain combines TRBV5-1 with TRBJ2-7; D is possibly TRBD1 (6 bases). The CDR3 sequence is 13 residues long. CDR1 and CDR2 from the germline V gene are SGHRS and YFSETQ. Trimming stripped 4 bases from V and 4 bases from J, with 12 bases between. The CDR3 reads CASSTGTWYEQYF. DNA for the CDR3: TGCGCCAGCAGCACCGGGACATGGTACGAGCAGTACTTC.

CDR3 nucleotide sequence: TGTGCCAGCAGTGAAAGAGGGGGTAGCAATCAGCCCCAGCATTTT. It yields the protein CASSERGGSNQPQHF. The V and J genes are TRBV2 and TRBJ1-5, with D possibly matching TRBD1 (6 bases). The CDR3 runs 15 residues. CDR1 is SNHLY, CDR2 FYNNEI, per germline. Trimming pared 2 bases from V and 0 bases from J, leaving 8 bases between.

This clone was observed a handful of times. The CDR3 spells CASSATSGVIGELFF. CDR3 coding DNA: TGTGCCAGCAGCGCCACTAGCGGGGTCATCGGGGAGCTGTTTTTT. The chain carries TRBV9 and TRBJ2-2, with 10 bases matching TRBD2. The germline CDR1 and CDR2 sequences are SGDLS and YYNGEE. V lost 3 bases, J lost 7 bases, and 6 bases stayed unmatched. The CDR3 spans 15 residues.

The V gene is TRBV27, the J gene TRBJ1-1; a weak D match, TRBD1 (6 bases). The CDR3 covers 16 residues. The V and J ends lost 3 bases and 0 bases respectively, with 14 bases between them. Germline assignment: CDR1 MNHEY and CDR2 SMNVEV (reference sequence). The CDR3 sequence: CASSFGGAGLNTEAFF. The CDR3 nucleotides are TGTGCCAGCAGTTTTGGGGGGGCAGGACTGAACACTGAAGCTTTCTTT.

The chain joins TRBV12-3 or TRBV12-4 to TRBJ1-1; TRBD1 is a possible D gene (5 bases). The CDR3 spans 13 residues. V dropped 0 bases and J dropped 11 bases, with 13 bases sitting between them. The CDR3, as DNA: TGTGCCAGCAGTTTAGCTGGGCGGAGGGGTGCTTTCTTT. Residues: CASSLAGRRGAFF.

Here the CDR3 reads CASSEVRFLPQHF. DNA for the CDR3: TGTGCCAGCAGTGAAGTCAGGTTTCTGCCCCAGCATTTT. J is TRBJ1-5 and V is TRBV6-1, with D unclear. Trimming removed 1 base from V and 9 bases from J, with 10 bases in between. This CDR3 comprises 13 residues. Germline CDR1 MNHNS, CDR2 SASEGT.

This clone came up a few times. This chain joins TRBV3-1 (or the pseudogene TRBV3-2) and TRBJ2-2, with 15 bases identical to TRBD2. Germline-derived CDR1 and CDR2 are LGHDT and YNNKEL (reference sequence). The ends lost 3 bases at V and 1 base at J; junction bases unmatched: 6. CDR3 length: 19 amino acids. The CDR3 nucleotides read TGTGCCAGCAGCCATTGGCCGGGACTAGCGGGGGGGAACACCGGGGAGCTGTTTTTT. Encoded protein: CASSHWPGLAGGNTGELFF.

V is TRBV19 and J is TRBJ1-5, with TRBD1 as a possible D gene (6 bases). Germline lookup yields CDR1 LNHDA and CDR2 SQIVND (reference sequence). The CDR3 has 14 residues. The V end lost 6 bases, the J end lost 8 bases, and 17 bases lay between the germline ends. The CDR3 loop is CASRFRQVREPQHF. The CDR3 nucleotides are TGTGCCAGTAGGTTTAGACAGGTCCGGGAGCCCCAGCATTTT.

This chain uses TRBV28 with TRBJ2-4; 10 nucleotides match TRBD2. Germline V gene sequence: CDR1 MDHEN, CDR2 SYDVKM. J lost 6 bases, V lost 5 bases, and 13 bases had no gene match. The CDR3 extends over 17 amino acids. DNA for the CDR3: TGTGCCAGCAGTGACCTTAAGCGGGGGGGCCTTAGAAACATTCAGTACTTC. This codes for CASSDLKRGGLRNIQYF.

The chain is built from TRBV2 and TRBJ1-2, with a tentative D call TRBD1 (5 bases). CDR3 length: 12 residues. Germline V gene data show CDR1 as SNHLY and CDR2 as FYNNEI. Between the trimmed V and J ends, which lost 7 bases and 9 bases, there was a span of 15 bases. The CDR3 DNA follows: TGTGCCAGCAAGGGGAATCTATTCAGCTACACCTTC. Translated, it gives CASKGNLFSYTF. The variable domain in full, completed from reference TRBV2 and TRBJ1-2, reads EPEVTQTPSHQVTQMGQEVILRCVPISNHLYFYWYRQILGQKVEFLVSFYNNEISEKSEIFDDQFSVERPDGSNFTLKIRSTKLEDSAMYFCASKGNLFSYTFGSGTRLTVV.

This chain uses TRBV6-6 with TRBJ1-3; D is unresolved. The V and J ends lost 6 bases and 0 bases respectively, with 9 bases between them. This CDR3 has 14 amino acids. The germline V gene encodes CDR1 MNHNY and CDR2 SVGAGI (reference sequence). This CDR3 is CASRHSISGNTIYF. For the CDR3, the DNA is TGTGCCAGCAGGCACTCCATCTCTGGAAACACCATATATTTT.

This chain joins TRBV5-1 and TRBJ2-7; maybe TRBD1 (6 bases). CDR1 is SGHRS and CDR2 is YFSETQ in the germline V gene. The V and J ends lost 0 bases and 4 bases respectively, with 8 bases between them. There are 13 residues in the CDR3. The CDR3 protein is CASSLDRAYEQYF. CDR3 bases: TGCGCCAGCAGCTTGGACAGGGCATACGAGCAGTACTTC. The variable domain in full, with the rest retrieved from reference TRBV5-1 and TRBJ2-7, is KAGVTQTPRYLIKTRGQQVTLSCSPISGHRSVSWYQQTPGQGLQFLFEYFSETQRNKGNFPGRFSGRQFSNSRSEMNVSTLELGDSALYLCASSLDRAYEQYFGPGTRLTVT.

The chain recombines TRBV30 with TRBJ2-7; maybe TRBD1 (5 bases). Trimming took off 2 bases at V and 5 bases at J, with 7 bases between the two ends. CDR1 and CDR2 from the germline V gene are GTSNPN and SVGIG (reference sequence). CDR3 size: 11 residues. This CDR3 reads CAWSHRNEQYF. The CDR3 nucleotides are TGTGCCTGGAGTCACAGGAACGAGCAGTACTTC.

V is TRBV7-9 and J is TRBJ1-5, with D possibly TRBD1 on 5 matching bases. From germline, CDR1 is SEHNR and CDR2 FQNEAQ (reference sequence). Trimming stripped 3 bases from V and 3 bases from J, with 15 bases between. The CDR3 runs 16 residues. The CDR3 here is CASSFSGGWYNQPQHF. The CDR3 DNA reads TGTGCCAGCAGCTTTTCGGGGGGGTGGTACAATCAGCCCCAGCATTTT.

The CDR3 sequence is CASSPPTGLAGHTGELFF. In DNA form, the CDR3 reads TGTGCCAGCAGCCCACCTACGGGACTAGCGGGGCACACCGGGGAGCTGTTTTTT. The chain carries TRBV11-3 and TRBJ2-2; 13 bases fit TRBD2. CDR1 and CDR2 from the germline V gene are SGHNT and YENEEA. The CDR3 contains 18 residues. J lost 3 bases, V lost 5 bases, and 9 bases had no gene match.

This chain links TRBV25-1 with TRBJ1-4, with 7 bases lining up with TRBD1. Germline V gene lookup returns CDR1 MGHDK and CDR2 SYGVNS. This CDR3 has 12 amino acids. The trim removed 4 bases at V and 13 bases at J, leaving 6 bases unmatched. This CDR3 reads CASSVGDSRLFF. Here the CDR3 DNA reads TGTGCCAGCAGTGTAGGGGACAGCCGACTGTTTTTT.

This chain uses TRBV5-1 with TRBJ2-7, with D maybe TRBD1 (5 bases). The germline V gene encodes CDR1 SGHRS and CDR2 YFSETQ. Between the trimmed V and J ends, which lost 4 bases and 5 bases, there was a span of 19 bases. The CDR3 consists of 15 residues. The CDR3 sequence: CASSAQDSGFNEQYF. The CDR3 bases are TGCGCCAGCAGCGCGCAAGACAGTGGCTTCAACGAGCAGTACTTC.

The chain links TRBV30 to TRBJ1-2; 7 nucleotides agree with TRBD1. The V segment lost 7 bases and the J segment 9 bases; nucleotides outside the gene matches: 14. The CDR3 is 13 residues long. Germline V gene sequence: CDR1 GTSNPN, CDR2 SVGIG (reference sequence). The CDR3 DNA reads as TGTGCCTCCCAGGGGGGACGCGGTATTAGCTACACCTTC. Translation gives CASQGGRGISYTF.

The V and J genes are TRBV6-5 and TRBJ1-4; 7 nucleotides line up with TRBD1. CDR1 is MNHEY and CDR2 is SVGAGI in the germline V gene. The V segment lost 4 bases and the J segment 6 bases; nucleotides outside the gene matches: 8. This CDR3 has 15 amino acids. CDR3 protein: CASSSTGARHEKLFF. The CDR3 bases are TGTGCCAGCAGTTCAACAGGGGCCCGGCATGAAAAACTGTTTTTT.

The chain joins TRBV19 to TRBJ1-4; 9 bases are a match to TRBD1. CDR1 LNHDA and CDR2 SQIVND come from the germline V gene (reference sequence). With V trimmed by 9 bases and J by 8 bases, 10 bases remained unmatched. The CDR3 runs to 14 residues. CDR3 sequence (DNA): TGTGCCAGCCGTAGGGGACAGGGACCCGAAAAACTGTTTTTT. Amino acids: CASRRGQGPEKLFF.

This chain uses TRBV19 with TRBJ1-5; unclear D gene. Trimming cost V 11 bases and J 5 bases, with 19 bases left between them. Germline CDR1 LNHDA, CDR2 SQIVND (reference sequence). CDR3 length: 14 residues. DNA for the CDR3: TGTGCCGCCGGTCGAGAACCGAGGGATCAGCCCCAGCATTTT. Its protein is CAAGREPRDQPQHF. The full variable domain, with the rest looked up from reference TRBV19 and TRBJ1-5, is DGGITQSPKYLFRKEGQNVTLSCEQNLNHDAMYWYRQDPGQGLRLIYYSQIVNDFQKGDIAEGYSVSREKKESFPLTVTSAQKNPTAFYLCAAGREPRDQPQHFGDGTRLSIL.

The rearrangement uses TRBV27 and TRBJ1-5, with 7 bases identical to TRBD1. V was clipped by 6 bases and J by 3 bases; unmatched bases: 5. CDR1 is MNHEY and CDR2 is SMNVEV in the germline V gene (reference sequence). CDR3 length: 14 amino acids. This CDR3 reads CASSPGTVNQPQHF. In DNA form, the CDR3 reads TGTGCCAGCAGCCCGGGGACAGTCAATCAGCCCCAGCATTTT.

The rearrangement links TRBV6-1 to TRBJ1-1, with TRBD1 matching 8 bases. The V and J ends lost 3 bases and 10 bases, in that order; junction bases with no gene match: 4. The CDR3 is made up of 12 amino acids. The germline V gene has CDR1 MNHNS and CDR2 SASEGT. The CDR3 DNA follows: TGTGCCAGCAGTGAGACAGGGGAAAGAGCTTTCTTT. The encoded protein is CASSETGERAFF.

V and J are TRBV2 and TRBJ2-7; 15 bases are a match to TRBD2. The CDR3 is 16 residues long. Germline V lookup: CDR1 SNHLY, CDR2 FYNNEI. V gave up 5 bases and J gave up 3 bases; unmatched junction bases: 5. CDR3 sequence reads: CASSTGLAGGGYEQYF. Written as DNA, the CDR3 is TGTGCCAGCAGTACGGGACTAGCGGGGGGAGGCTACGAGCAGTACTTC.

The chain recombines TRBV15 with TRBJ1-2; a weak D match, TRBD1 (6 bases). Germline lookup yields CDR1 LNHNV and CDR2 YYDKDF (reference sequence). The CDR3 runs 14 residues. V was trimmed by 1 base and J by 7 bases, leaving 13 bases between them. The CDR3 sequence is CATSRVRTEGGYTF. DNA of the CDR3: TGTGCCACCAGCAGAGTTAGGACAGAGGGTGGCTACACCTTC.

V and J are TRBV19 and TRBJ1-5, with 9 nucleotides matching TRBD1. The CDR3 contains 14 residues. Germline CDR1 and CDR2: LNHDA and SQIVND (reference sequence). The V and J ends lost 7 bases and 1 base, in that order; junction bases with no gene match: 2. CDR3 coding DNA: TGTGCCAGTAAACAGGGGGCCAGCAATCAGCCCCAGCATTTT. It is translated as CASKQGASNQPQHF.